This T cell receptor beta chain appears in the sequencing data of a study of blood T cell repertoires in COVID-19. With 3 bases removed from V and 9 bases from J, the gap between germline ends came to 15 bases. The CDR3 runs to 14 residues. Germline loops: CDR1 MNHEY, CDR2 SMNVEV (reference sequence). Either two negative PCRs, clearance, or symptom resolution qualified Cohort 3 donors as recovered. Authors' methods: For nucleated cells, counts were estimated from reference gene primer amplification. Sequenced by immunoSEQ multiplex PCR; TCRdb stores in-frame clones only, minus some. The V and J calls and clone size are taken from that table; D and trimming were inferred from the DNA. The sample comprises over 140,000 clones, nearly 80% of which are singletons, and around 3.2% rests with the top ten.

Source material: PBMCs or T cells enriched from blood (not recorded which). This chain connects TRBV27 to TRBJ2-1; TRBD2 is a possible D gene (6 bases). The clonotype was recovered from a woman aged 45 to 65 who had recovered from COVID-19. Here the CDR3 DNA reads TGTGCCAGCAGTTTTAGCGGAATAGGTCGTGAGCAGTTCTTC. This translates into CASSFSGIGREQFF.